The 14 T cell receptor beta chains in this list originate from one sample, sequenced in a study of blood T cell repertoires in COVID-19. TCRdb's copy holds only in-frame clones and misses some; the assay was immunoSEQ multiplex PCR. The top ten clones hold roughly 5.9% of a sample with tens of thousands of clones, 88% of them seen once. Sequences were obtained from peripheral blood. Receptors were obtained from a middle-aged man with active COVID-19.

The chain joins TRBV7-2 to TRBJ1-2; TRBD1 aligns across 7 bases. Germline lookup yields CDR1 SGHTA and CDR2 FQGNSA. The V and J ends lost 5 bases and 4 bases, in that order; junction bases with no gene match: 13. The CDR3 loop spans 16 amino acids. The CDR3 nucleotides are TGTGCCAGCAGCAACACAGGGACAGAGCACCGCTATGGCTACACCTTC. It translates to CASSNTGTEHRYGYTF. Full variable domain (remainder filled in from reference TRBV7-2 and TRBJ1-2): GAGVSQSPSNKVTEKGKDVELRCDPISGHTALYWYRQSLGQGLEFLIYFQGNSAPDKSGLPSDRFSAERTGGSVSTLTIQRTQQEDSAVYLCASSNTGTEHRYGYTFGSGTRLTVV.

The genes are TRBV4-2 and TRBJ2-5; TRBD1 is a possible D gene (6 bases). Germline-derived CDR1 and CDR2 are LGHNA and YNFKEQ. The V end lost 1 base, the J end lost 7 bases, and 13 bases lay between the germline ends. This CDR3 has 14 amino acids. CDR3 DNA: TGTGCCAGCAGCCAAGGTGGACAGCAGAGGACCCAGTACTTC. It translates to CASSQGGQQRTQYF.

Note on this clone: The sample carries other DNA sequences with the same CDR3. The chain uses TRBV7-3 and TRBJ2-3; TRBD1 matches at 9 bases. This CDR3 is 15 amino acids long. The junction had 3 bases not matched to a gene; V was cut back by 4 bases and J by 1 base. Germline CDR1 and CDR2: SGHTA and FQGTGA. The CDR3 DNA reads as TGTGCCAGCAGCTCTACAGGGGGCGGCACAGATACGCAGTATTTT. Translated: CASSSTGGGTDTQYF.

The chain joins TRBV24-1 to TRBJ1-5; 11 bases map to TRBD1. Per germline, CDR1 KGHDR and CDR2 SFDVKD. The CDR3 covers 17 residues. Unmatched junction bases numbered 15, after V lost 4 bases and J lost 11 bases. DNA for the CDR3: TGTGCCACCAGTGACCATAGGGGACAGGGGGGACCGAGGGCCCAGCATTTT. Translation: CATSDHRGQGGPRAQHF.

CDR3 amino acids: CASSPSGGQETQYF. The CDR3, as DNA: TGCGCCAGCAGCCCGTCGGGGGGACAAGAGACCCAGTACTTC. V and J are TRBV5-1 and TRBJ2-5; 7 nucleotides line up with TRBD2. The CDR3 consists of 14 residues. Germline CDR1 SGHRS, CDR2 YFSETQ. V was pared by 4 bases and J by 2 bases, with 5 bases of the junction left unmatched.

The rearrangement uses TRBV30 and TRBJ1-2; a possible D gene is TRBD1 (6 bases). This CDR3 spans 15 amino acids. CDR1 is GTSNPN, CDR2 SVGIG, per germline (reference sequence). Deletions cut 2 bases from V and 8 bases from J, with 21 bases between. The CDR3 nucleotides read TGTGCCTGGAGTACCGGGCATGGACAGACTATGGGCTACACCTTC. Translating gives CAWSTGHGQTMGYTF.

This sequence joins TRBV7-2 and TRBJ2-7; a weak D match, TRBD1 (8 bases). Trimming removed 2 bases from V and 3 bases from J, with 14 bases in between. The CDR3 extends over 15 amino acids. Per germline, CDR1 SGHTA and CDR2 FQGNSA. The CDR3 nucleotides read TGTGCCAGCAGCTTAAGAACAGGGGGGGACTACGAGCAGTACTTC. Residues: CASSLRTGGDYEQYF.

The chain joins TRBV6-6 to TRBJ2-7; TRBD2 matches at 7 bases. Germline CDR1 MNHNY, CDR2 SVGAGI (reference sequence). The CDR3 sequence is 15 residues long. Losses at the gene ends were 6 bases for V and 2 bases for J; bases not matched to a gene: 10. Here the CDR3 DNA reads TGTGCCAGCAGGGGAACCGGGACTACCGCCTACGAGCAGTACTTC. It translates to CASRGTGTTAYEQYF.

This clone was picked up one time. The chain is built from TRBV7-9 and TRBJ1-2; D perhaps matches TRBD1 (5 bases). Germline loops: CDR1 SEHNR, CDR2 FQNEAQ (reference sequence). The V end was cut by 3 bases, the J end by 6 bases, with 11 bases between. The CDR3 covers 13 residues. The CDR3 spells CASSLEGPDGYTF. CDR3 DNA: TGTGCCAGCAGCTTGGAGGGACCGGATGGCTACACCTTC. Complete variable domain (other parts from reference TRBV7-9 and TRBJ1-2): DTGVSQNPRHKITKRGQNVTFRCDPISEHNRLYWYRQTLGQGPEFLTYFQNEAQLEKSRLLSDRFSAERPKGSFSTLEIQRTEQGDSAMYLCASSLEGPDGYTFGSGTRLTVV.

For this clone: Other DNA sequences in this sample translate to the same CDR3. The chain links TRBV6-5 to TRBJ1-1, with 8 bases fitting TRBD1. CDR1 and CDR2 from the germline V gene are MNHEY and SVGAGI. CDR3 length: 14 residues. V was clipped by 0 bases and J by 5 bases; unmatched bases: 2. The CDR3 region is CASSYSTGVTEAFF. In DNA form, the CDR3 reads TGTGCCAGCAGTTACTCGACAGGGGTTACTGAAGCTTTCTTT.

The genes are TRBV6-6 and TRBJ2-7; 9 nucleotides align to TRBD2. The J segment lost 6 bases and the V segment lost 3 bases, leaving 6 bases of the junction unmatched. The germline V gene encodes CDR1 MNHNY and CDR2 SVGAGI (reference sequence). This CDR3 spans 14 amino acids. The CDR3 sequence: CASSYLAGVGEQYF. CDR3 nucleotides: TGTGCCAGCAGTTATTTAGCGGGAGTTGGCGAGCAGTACTTC.

V gene TRBV4-2 combines with J gene TRBJ2-2, with D perhaps TRBD1 (6 bases). Germline values: CDR1 LGHNA, CDR2 YNFKEQ. V lost 7 bases, J lost 0 bases, and 21 bases lay in between. The CDR3 spans 18 residues. The CDR3 loop is CASTLQPTGLPNTGELFF. The CDR3 DNA reads TGTGCCAGCACCCTCCAACCGACAGGATTACCGAACACCGGGGAGCTGTTTTTT.

J is TRBJ2-3 and V is TRBV27, with unresolved D. V was pared by 0 bases and J by 3 bases, with 10 bases between. Germline CDR1 reads MNHEY; CDR2 reads SMNVEV (reference sequence). This CDR3 has 15 amino acids. CDR3 bases: TGTGCCAGCAGTTTATCTGACGCTAGGACAGATACGCAGTATTTT. Its translation is CASSLSDARTDTQYF.

The chain joins TRBV5-6 to TRBJ1-4; TRBD1 might be the D (6 bases). The CDR3 loop spans 13 amino acids. V was shortened by 1 base and J by 8 bases, with 9 bases between the two germline ends. The germline CDR1 and CDR2 sequences are SGHDT and YYEEEE. Here the CDR3 reads CASSLSGEEKLFF. CDR3 nucleotides: TGTGCCAGCAGCTTGTCAGGGGAAGAAAAACTGTTTTTT.